A selection of T cell receptor beta chains follows, all from one sample in a study of blood T cell repertoires in COVID-19. Assay used: immunoSEQ multiplex PCR; TCRdb lists only in-frame clones, some missing. Among roughly 54,000 clones listed, 80% to 90% were seen once. The specimen was peripheral blood. The receptors were sampled from an older woman with COVID-19, enrolled during active disease. Both conserved end residues are part of each CDR3. D genes are given only for firm matches. Size tells how often a clone was seen (once, few, many) or the class of an expanded clone, and some rows leave it out.

>TRBV27|NA|once|TRBJ2-7
TGTGCCAGCAGTTTTGGGTGGGGTCAGGGCGAGCAGTACTTC
CASSFGWGQGEQYF
>TRBV7-2|TRBD2|NA|TRBJ2-3
TGTGCCAGCAGCTCAACATTAGCGGGAGGATCGGCAGATACGCAGTATTTT
CASSSTLAGGSADTQYF
>TRBV14|NA|NA|TRBJ2-1
TGTGCCAGCAGCCAAGATAGTCTTGAGCAGTTCTTC
CASSQDSLEQFF
>TRBV6-2/TRBV6-3|NA|NA|TRBJ2-1
TGTGCCAGCAGTTACTCTACCGGGGCGGGGGCGACCGGAAATGAGCAGTTCTTC
CASSYSTGAGATGNEQFF
>TRBV29-1|TRBD2|NA|TRBJ2-1
TGCAGCGTTGAAAGTTTTAGCGGGAGTTCCAATGAGCAGTTCTTC
CSVESFSGSSNEQFF
>TRBV19|TRBD1|NA|TRBJ2-7
TGTGCCAGTAGTGGGACAGGCTACGAGCAGTACTTC
CASSGTGYEQYF
>TRBV4-2|TRBD2|NA|TRBJ2-7
TGTGCCAGCAGCCAATTAAACAGTTTTCGGGCGGGAGTCAACGGCGAGCAGTACTTC
CASSQLNSFRAGVNGEQYF
>TRBV18|NA|few|TRBJ2-7
TGTGCCAGCTCACCAGGTAGGCGGCGGTACGAGCAGTACTTC
CASSPGRRRYEQYF
>TRBV5-4|TRBD1|NA|TRBJ1-1
TGTGCCAGCAGCCCCAGGACAGGGGGTGGCACTGAAGCTTTCTTT
CASSPRTGGGTEAFF
>TRBV30|NA|NA|TRBJ1-5
TGTGCCTGGAGTGTAGGGGCCAATCAGCCCCAGCATTTT
CAWSVGANQPQHF
>TRBV9|TRBD1|NA|TRBJ2-5
TGTGCCAGCAGCGTAGAAAACAGGGGAGCAGAGACCCAGTACTTC
CASSVENRGAETQYF
>TRBV11-2|TRBD1|NA|TRBJ2-7
TGTGCCAGCTCAAACCAACAGGGGGAGAACTCCTACGAGCAGTACTTC
CASSNQQGENSYEQYF
>TRBV7-6|TRBD2|NA|TRBJ2-7
TGTGCCAGCAGTTCGTATCGTAGCGGGAGGGCCTTTCGGGACGAGCAGTACTTC
CASSSYRSGRAFRDEQYF
>TRBV27|TRBD1|few|TRBJ2-1
TGTGCCAGCAGTTTATTGCATCCGGGACAGGGGTTTTACAATGAGCAGTTCTTC
CASSLLHPGQGFYNEQFF
>TRBV5-1|TRBD2|NA|TRBJ2-5
TGCGCCAGCAGCTTGGCGGCGGGAGGTGGAGAGACCCAGTACTTC
CASSLAAGGGETQYF
>TRBV27|TRBD1|once|TRBJ2-7
TGTGCCAGCAGTTTTCTGCAGGGGGCTATGTACGAGCAGTACTTC
CASSFLQGAMYEQYF
>TRBV18|NA|NA|TRBJ2-7
TGTGCCAGCTCACCGGGGGCAGGGATGGGCTACGAGCAGTACTTC
CASSPGAGMGYEQYF
>TRBV7-9|TRBD1|NA|TRBJ1-4
TGTGCCAGCAGGCAGACAGGGCACGATGAAAAACTGTTTTTT
CASRQTGHDEKLFF